This T cell receptor (beta chain) was found in a study of control samples from healthy donors and cancer patients (dated by TCRdb to 2020 to 2022). Taken from cysteine to phenylalanine, the CDR3 has 14 residues. Only the CDR3 DNA is retained, 42 bases long and in frame from the first base. Trimming leaves V shorter by 3 bases and J shorter by 5 bases, with the junction holding 6 bases beyond the gene matches. The germline V gene gives CDR1 as LGHNA and CDR2 as YSLEER. Remarks on this clone: Its antigen is currently not known. No base quality values were provided; no much bigger clone lies one nucleotide off.

The method behind the library was the immunoSEQ multiplex PCR assay. As stored in TCRdb, this immuneACCESS dataset retains in-frame rearrangements with V and J assigned. A fraction of the clones does not appear; measured against another copy, unresolved V genes explain less than half of the discrepancy, and the remainder lacks a known reason. The sample contains around 120,000 clones, approximately 95% of them found a single time. The ten largest clones take up 3.6% of the sample. The chain couples TRBV4-3 to TRBJ2-7; 8 of the junction bases match TRBD1. This TCR came from a man younger than 45 in good health. The sample comprised blood. Read as DNA, the sequence is TGCGCCAGCAGCCAGTTGACAGGGGTCAACGAGCAGTACTTC. Its protein is CASSQLTGVNEQYF.